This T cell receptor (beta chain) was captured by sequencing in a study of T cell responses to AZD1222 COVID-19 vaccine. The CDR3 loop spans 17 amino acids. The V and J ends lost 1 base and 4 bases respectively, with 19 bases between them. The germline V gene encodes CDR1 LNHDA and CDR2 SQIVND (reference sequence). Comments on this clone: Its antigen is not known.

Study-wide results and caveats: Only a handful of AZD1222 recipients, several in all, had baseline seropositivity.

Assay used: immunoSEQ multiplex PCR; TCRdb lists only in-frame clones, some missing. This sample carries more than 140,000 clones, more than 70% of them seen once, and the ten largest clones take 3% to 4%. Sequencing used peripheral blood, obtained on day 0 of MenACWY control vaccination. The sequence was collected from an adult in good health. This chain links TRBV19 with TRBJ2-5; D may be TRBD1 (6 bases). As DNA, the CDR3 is TGTGCCAGTAGTATAGGGTTTAACAGGGATGCAGGAGAGACCCAGTACTTC. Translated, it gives CASSIGFNRDAGETQYF.